One T cell receptor (beta chain) is described in this entry. The protocol was immunoSEQ multiplex PCR, while the TCRdb copy is restricted to in-frame clones and leaves out a portion. The sample has just over 55,000 clones, 80% to 95% seen once. This sample is part of a study of technical replicates of blood from a handful of donors. The germline V gene has CDR1 LGHNA and CDR2 YSLEER. V shed 1 base and J 2 bases; nucleotides not matched to a gene: 6. The CDR3 covers 16 residues. This chain joins TRBV4-3 and TRBJ2-7, with 9 bases lining up with TRBD1. The sequence was collected from a human donor in good health. Some clones in this sample may be carry-over from other donors' samples. The material sequenced was PBMCs. CDR3 coding DNA: TGCGCCAGCAGCCAAGTTGCGCGACAGGGGGCCTACGAGCAGTACTTC. It codes for CASSQVARQGAYEQYF.